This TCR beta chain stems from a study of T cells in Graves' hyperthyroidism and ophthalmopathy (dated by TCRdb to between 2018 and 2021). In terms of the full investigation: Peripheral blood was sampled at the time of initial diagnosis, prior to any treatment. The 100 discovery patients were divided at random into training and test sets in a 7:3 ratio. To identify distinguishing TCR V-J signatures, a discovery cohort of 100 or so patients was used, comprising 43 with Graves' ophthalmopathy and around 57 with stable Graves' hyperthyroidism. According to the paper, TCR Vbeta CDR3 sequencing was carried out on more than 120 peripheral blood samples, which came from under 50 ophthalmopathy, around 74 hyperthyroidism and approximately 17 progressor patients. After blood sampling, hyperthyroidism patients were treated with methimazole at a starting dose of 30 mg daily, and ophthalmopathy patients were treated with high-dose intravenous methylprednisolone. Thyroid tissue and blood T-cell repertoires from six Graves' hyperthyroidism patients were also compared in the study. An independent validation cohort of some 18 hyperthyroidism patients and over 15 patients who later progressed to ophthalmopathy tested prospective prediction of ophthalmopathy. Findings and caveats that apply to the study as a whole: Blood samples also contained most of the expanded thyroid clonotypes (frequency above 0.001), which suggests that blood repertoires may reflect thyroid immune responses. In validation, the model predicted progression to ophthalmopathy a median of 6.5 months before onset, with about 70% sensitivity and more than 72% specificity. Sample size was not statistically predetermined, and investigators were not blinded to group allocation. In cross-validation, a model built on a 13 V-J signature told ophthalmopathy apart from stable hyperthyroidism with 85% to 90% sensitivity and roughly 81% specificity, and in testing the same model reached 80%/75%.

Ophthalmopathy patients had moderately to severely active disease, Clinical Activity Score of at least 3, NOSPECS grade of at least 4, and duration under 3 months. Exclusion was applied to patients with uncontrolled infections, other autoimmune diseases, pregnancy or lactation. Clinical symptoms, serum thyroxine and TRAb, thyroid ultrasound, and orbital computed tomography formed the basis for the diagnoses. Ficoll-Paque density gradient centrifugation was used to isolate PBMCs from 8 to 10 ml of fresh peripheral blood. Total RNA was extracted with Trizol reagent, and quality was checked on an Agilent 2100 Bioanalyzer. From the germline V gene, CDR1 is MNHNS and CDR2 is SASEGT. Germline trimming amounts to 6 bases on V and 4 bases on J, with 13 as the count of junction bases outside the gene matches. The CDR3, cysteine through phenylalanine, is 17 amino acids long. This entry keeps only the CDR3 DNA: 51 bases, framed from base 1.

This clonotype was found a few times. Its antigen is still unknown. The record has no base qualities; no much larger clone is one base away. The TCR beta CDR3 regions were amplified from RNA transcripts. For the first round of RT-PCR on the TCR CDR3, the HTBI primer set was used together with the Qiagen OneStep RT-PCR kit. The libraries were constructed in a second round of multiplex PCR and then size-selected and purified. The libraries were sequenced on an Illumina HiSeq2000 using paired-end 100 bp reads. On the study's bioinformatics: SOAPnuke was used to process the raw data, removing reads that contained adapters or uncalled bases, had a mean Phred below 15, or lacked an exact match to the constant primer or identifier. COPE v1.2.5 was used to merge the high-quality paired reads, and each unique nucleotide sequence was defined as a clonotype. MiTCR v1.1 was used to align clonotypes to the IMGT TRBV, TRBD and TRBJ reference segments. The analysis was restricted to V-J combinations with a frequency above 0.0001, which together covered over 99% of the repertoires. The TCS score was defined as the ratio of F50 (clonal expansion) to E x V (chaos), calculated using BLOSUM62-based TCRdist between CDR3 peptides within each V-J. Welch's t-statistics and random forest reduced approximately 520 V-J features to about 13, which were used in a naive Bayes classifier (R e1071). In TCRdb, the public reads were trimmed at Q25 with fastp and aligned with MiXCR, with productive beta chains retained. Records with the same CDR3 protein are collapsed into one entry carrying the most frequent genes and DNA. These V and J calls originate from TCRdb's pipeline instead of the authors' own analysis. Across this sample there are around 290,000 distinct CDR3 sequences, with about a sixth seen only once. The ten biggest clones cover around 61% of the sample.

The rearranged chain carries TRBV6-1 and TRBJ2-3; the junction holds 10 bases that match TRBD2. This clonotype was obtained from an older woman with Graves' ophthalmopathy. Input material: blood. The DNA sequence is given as TGTGCCAGCAGCCGAAGACAAGCGGGAGGGGGGGCAGATACGCAGTATTTT. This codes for CASSRRQAGGGADTQYF.